The 25 T cell receptor beta chains reported below all come from one sample, sequenced in a study. A single record per CDR3 protein comes from TCRdb applying MiXCR to the 5' RACE reads. The sample contains 45,000 to 55,000 distinct CDR3 sequences, more than 20% of which appear only once. Material for sequencing was tumor-infiltrating naive CD4+ T cells sorted from the breast tumor. Noted subset: naive CD4+ T cells, CD4+CD45RA+CD25-. The source of these receptors is a female donor with breast cancer.

This clonotype has just a few counts. CDR3 amino acids: CSARLPDSLYTF. For the CDR3, the DNA is TGCAGTGCTAGACTTCCAGACAGTCTCTACACCTTC. The chain combines TRBV20-1 with TRBJ1-2; D possibly corresponds to TRBD1 (5 bases). The CDR3 has 12 amino acids. The V end lost 2 bases, the J end lost 10 bases, and 14 bases lay between the germline ends. Germline CDR1 is DFQATT and CDR2 is SNEGSKA (reference sequence).

Comment on this clonotype: One end of the junction varies from germline; a read error may be responsible. V is TRBV7-2 and J is TRBJ2-5; 7 nucleotides line up with TRBD1. This CDR3 has 14 residues. CDR1 and CDR2 (germline): SGHTA, FQGNSA. The CDR3 spells CASSLAGTEETRYF. The CDR3 DNA reads TGTGCCAGCAGCTTAGCCGGGACAGAAGAGACCCGGTACTTC.

V and J are TRBV7-9 and TRBJ2-5, with D possibly TRBD1 on 6 matching bases. In germline, CDR1 is SEHNR, CDR2 FQNEAQ (reference sequence). V lost 0 bases to trimming and J lost 4 bases, with 15 bases between them. CDR3 length equals 16 residues. CDR3 nucleotides: TGTGCCAGCAGCTTAGCGGGTACAGGGTCAAGAGAGACCCAGTACTTC. It specifies CASSLAGTGSRETQYF. Full variable domain (outside the CDR3, taken from reference TRBV7-9 and TRBJ2-5): DTGVSQNPRHKITKRGQNVTFRCDPISEHNRLYWYRQTLGQGPEFLTYFQNEAQLEKSRLLSDRFSAERPKGSFSTLEIQRTEQGDSAMYLCASSLAGTGSRETQYFGPGTRLLVL.

This clonotype was found many times. This chain links TRBV5-1 with TRBJ1-1; D is possibly TRBD1 (5 bases). This CDR3 is 15 amino acids long. Germline V gene lookup returns CDR1 SGHRS and CDR2 YFSETQ. The germline V and J ends were trimmed by 3 bases and 4 bases, with 16 bases remaining between them. CDR3 sequence: CASSSGEGRGTEAFF. Written as DNA, the CDR3 is TGCGCCAGCAGCTCCGGTGAGGGGAGAGGCACTGAAGCTTTCTTT.

This clonotype was counted at least ten times. This chain links TRBV20-1 with TRBJ2-3; a possible D gene is TRBD1 (6 bases). The CDR3 extends over 13 amino acids. Germline V lookup: CDR1 DFQATT, CDR2 SNEGSKA (reference sequence). Trimming removed 5 bases from V and 0 bases from J, with 9 bases in between. DNA of the CDR3: TGCAGTGCTCCGGACAGTAGCACAGATACGCAGTATTTT. Translated: CSAPDSSTDTQYF.

This clonotype is medium-sized in the sample. CDR3 DNA sequence: TGTGCCAGCAGCTCTCAACCGGGACAGGGGGTGGGCGAGCAGTACTTC. Amino acid sequence: CASSSQPGQGVGEQYF. The rearrangement uses TRBV7-2 and TRBJ2-7; 11 bases are a match to TRBD1. The CDR3 consists of 16 residues. Trimming removed 4 bases from V and 6 bases from J; junction bases left unmatched: 11. CDR1 SGHTA and CDR2 FQGNSA come from the germline V gene. Full variable domain (rest looked up from reference TRBV7-2 and TRBJ2-7): GAGVSQSPSNKVTEKGKDVELRCDPISGHTALYWYRQSLGQGLEFLIYFQGNSAPDKSGLPSDRFSAERTGGSVSTLTIQRTQQEDSAVYLCASSSQPGQGVGEQYFGPGTRLTVT.

This clonotype was observed many times. The chain links TRBV14 to TRBJ2-7; tentatively, D is TRBD1 (6 bases). Trimming took off 0 bases at V and 3 bases at J, with 12 bases between the two ends. CDR1 is SGHDN, CDR2 FVKESK, per germline. The CDR3 extends over 15 amino acids. The CDR3: CASSQDAGTYYEQYF. The CDR3 DNA is TGTGCCAGCAGCCAAGACGCCGGGACATACTACGAGCAGTACTTC.

This clonotype was seen ten or more times. The chain carries TRBV5-1 and TRBJ2-7; maybe TRBD2 (7 bases). CDR1 SGHRS and CDR2 YFSETQ come from the germline V gene. The CDR3 is 13 amino acids. The V end was cut by 0 bases, the J end by 6 bases, with 10 bases between. The CDR3: CASSLEGGGEQYF. The CDR3 DNA is TGCGCCAGCAGCTTGGAGGGGGGGGGCGAGCAGTACTTC.

The rearrangement uses TRBV7-6 and TRBJ1-1; tentative D call: TRBD1 (5 bases). Germline loops: CDR1 SGHVS, CDR2 FNYEAQ. V lost 0 bases, J lost 2 bases, and 19 bases lay in between. The CDR3 is made up of 18 amino acids. The CDR3 spells CASSLARWQGNGNTEAFF. For the CDR3, the DNA is TGTGCCAGCAGCTTAGCTAGATGGCAGGGAAACGGAAACACTGAAGCTTTCTTT.

About this clonotype itself: An end of the junction does not agree with germline; a read error may underlie this. The chain joins TRBV6-2 or TRBV6-3 to TRBJ1-1, with 7 positions matching TRBD1. Germline CDR1 and CDR2: MNHEY and SVGEGT. The CDR3 covers 14 residues. The DNA for the CDR3 is TGTGCCAGCAGTCGACAGGGTCTAAGCACTGAAGCTTTTTTT. Its protein is CASSRQGLSTEAFF.

To note about this clonotype: At one of its ends the junction is not consistent with the germline gene, which may arise from a read error. The CDR3, as DNA: TGTGCCAGCACCCTGGGGCAAGGGAATTCACCCCCCCACTTT. As protein: CASTLGQGNSPPHF. V gene TRBV6-6 combines with J gene TRBJ1-6, with a possible D match to TRBD1 (5 bases). Germline CDR1 and CDR2: MNHNY and SVGAGI (reference sequence). The CDR3 has 14 amino acids.

In its sample, this clonotype was seen a few times. The chain combines TRBV5-1 with TRBJ1-1; D is ambiguous. This CDR3 has 15 amino acids. V was cut by 0 bases and J by 2 bases, with 11 bases left in between. Germline V gene data show CDR1 as SGHRS and CDR2 as YFSETQ. CDR3 amino acids: CASSLGTVQNTEAFF. The CDR3 nucleotides are TGCGCCAGCAGCTTGGGGACCGTACAAAACACTGAAGCTTTCTTT.

This clonotype was seen more than once but under ten times. The gene calls are TRBV6-2 or TRBV6-3 and TRBJ2-5; 8 bases map to TRBD1. Germline trimming cut 6 bases from V and 2 bases from J; bases unmatched to any gene: 8. The germline gives CDR1 MNHEY, CDR2 SVGEGT. This CDR3 region has 15 residues. The CDR3 protein is CASRPDRGPQETQYF. CDR3 nucleotides: TGTGCCAGCAGGCCTGACAGGGGCCCTCAAGAGACCCAGTACTTC.

This chain connects TRBV7-3 to TRBJ1-2, with TRBD1 matching over 7 bases. This CDR3 region has 15 residues. V lost 5 bases to trimming and J lost 0 bases; unmatched junction nucleotides: 6. The V gene's germline CDR1 is SGHTA and CDR2 FQGTGA. CDR3 residues: CASSTRQGANYGYTF. CDR3 bases: TGTGCCAGCAGCACGAGACAGGGAGCTAACTATGGCTACACCTTC. Based on the CDR3 plus reference TRBV7-3 and TRBJ1-2, the full variable domain is GAGVSQTPSNKVTEKGKYVELRCDPISGHTALYWYRQSLGQGPEFLIYFQGTGAADDSGLPNDRFFAVRPEGSVSTLKIQRTERGDSAVYLCASSTRQGANYGYTFGSGTRLTVV.

This clonotype was observed a handful of times. V gene TRBV6-5 combines with J gene TRBJ2-7; 11 nucleotides line up with TRBD2. J was trimmed by 7 bases and V by 0 bases; bases with no gene match: 2. Germline CDR1 MNHEY, CDR2 SVGAGI. This CDR3 has 14 residues. The DNA of the CDR3 is TGTGCCAGCAGTTACTCTAGCGGGAGGGATGAGCAGTACTTC. It specifies CASSYSSGRDEQYF.

In its sample, this clonotype was seen a few times. The chain has TRBV4-1 and TRBJ2-7; tentative D call: TRBD2 (7 bases). The V gene lost 1 base and the J gene lost 0 bases, with 22 bases spanning the gap. The V gene's germline CDR1 is MGHRA and CDR2 YSYEKL. The CDR3 totals 19 residues. The chain's CDR3 is CASSQGMGAGAWSSYEQYF. The DNA for the CDR3 is TGCGCCAGCAGCCAAGGTATGGGCGCGGGGGCGTGGAGCTCCTACGAGCAGTACTTC.

The CDR3 nucleotides are TGTGCCAGCAGGCACTCTCCGGGACAGGGGAATCAGCCCCAGCATTTT. This sequence encodes CASRHSPGQGNQPQHF. The chain uses TRBV6-6 and TRBJ1-5; 10 bases align to TRBD1. The germline gives CDR1 MNHNY, CDR2 SVGAGI (reference sequence). This CDR3 has 16 amino acids. V was clipped by 6 bases and J by 4 bases; unmatched bases: 9.

The CDR3 sequence: CASSLAGSNNEQFF. CDR3 nucleotides: TGTGCCAGCAGCTTAGCAGGGTCTAACAATGAGCAGTTCTTC. The chain employs TRBV4-2 and TRBJ2-1; possibly TRBD1 for D (5 bases). The V and J ends lost 5 bases and 5 bases respectively, with 13 bases between them. Germline values: CDR1 LGHNA, CDR2 YNFKEQ. CDR3 length: 14 residues.

Remarks on this clonotype: The junction and the germline gene differ at one end; a read error may be behind it. The chain has TRBV10-3 and TRBJ1-3; D is perhaps TRBD1 (6 bases). The length of the CDR3 is 14 residues. Germline V gene data show CDR1 as ENHRY and CDR2 as SYGVKD. The CDR3 loop is CAISESSDGTTDFF. DNA of the CDR3: TGTGCCATCAGTGAGTCAAGCGATGGGACAACTGACTTTTTT.

CDR3 DNA: TGTGCCAGCAGGAAGACAGGCTCGGAGTCCTATGGCTACACCTTC. Translated, it gives CASRKTGSESYGYTF. The V and J genes are TRBV5-4 and TRBJ1-2; TRBD1 might be the D (6 bases). This CDR3 has 15 residues. Trimming took off 5 bases at V and 4 bases at J, with 18 bases between the two ends. The germline V gene has CDR1 SGHNT and CDR2 YYREEE (reference sequence).

This clonotype was picked up a small number of times. V gene TRBV12-3 or TRBV12-4 combines with J gene TRBJ2-7; the D gene is possibly TRBD1 (6 bases). The CDR3 extends over 15 amino acids. The ends were cut back, 7 bases at V and 0 bases at J, with 16 bases in the middle. In DNA form, the CDR3 reads TGTGCCAGCACCCATACAGGGATAAGCTCCTACGAGCAGTACTTC. Amino acids: CASTHTGISSYEQYF.

This clonotype showed up just a few times. This sequence joins TRBV4-2 and TRBJ2-6, with D maybe TRBD1 (5 bases). Germline V gives CDR1 LGHNA, CDR2 YNFKEQ. Trimming removed 2 bases from V and 1 base from J, with 9 bases in between. CDR3 length equals 16 residues. CDR3 in DNA: TGTGCCAGCAGCCAACCAACAGGATCTGGGGCCAACGTCCTGACTTTC. Its protein product is CASSQPTGSGANVLTF.

Ten or more counts support this clonotype. The CDR3 protein is CASTTSGSYEQYF. The CDR3 region has the DNA TGCGCCAGCACGACTAGCGGGAGCTACGAGCAGTACTTC. This chain uses TRBV5-1 with TRBJ2-7, with TRBD2 identical over 12 bases. Unmatched junction bases numbered 1, after V lost 6 bases and J lost 3 bases. The CDR3 runs 13 residues. Germline CDR1 reads SGHRS; CDR2 reads YFSETQ.

The table lists this clonotype with a count of one. With a much larger clone just one base away, this may be a read error. The J gene is TRBJ2-5, the V gene TRBV12-3 or TRBV12-4; D ambiguous. CDR3 size: 14 residues. The CDR3 sequence is CAGSLRTAQETQYF. In DNA, the CDR3 is TGTGCCGGCAGTTTACGTACAGCTCAAGAGACCCAGTACTTC.

This clonotype showed up just a few times. This rearrangement joins TRBV4-1 to TRBJ1-6, with 7 bases lining up with TRBD1. V trimming: 0 bases; J trimming: 9 bases; junction bases outside the gene matches: 14. The CDR3 consists of 18 residues. CDR1 and CDR2 from the germline V gene are MGHRA and YSYEKL. This CDR3 reads CASSQEPADVNRGSPLHF. For the CDR3, the DNA is TGCGCCAGCAGCCAAGAACCGGCGGACGTAAACAGGGGTTCACCCCTCCACTTT.